The present entry profiles one TCR beta chain with its context. Its antigen is not yet known. No clone much larger than this one lies a single base away; base qualities are absent. The library was made by the immunoSEQ multiplex PCR assay. Adaptive Biotechnologies performed the TCRbeta CDR3 sequencing at survey depth and reported CDR3 sequences, V/J genes, productive frequency and template counts. TCR beta CDR3 regions were amplified from genomic DNA instead of RNA. In the authors' own workflow: Jensen-Shannon divergence served to quantify pairwise repertoire overlap between tissues, with 0 meaning identical and 1 meaning complete divergence. Tissues were grouped by single-linkage agglomerative hierarchical clustering of pairwise JSD values, and the clustering results were shown as dendrograms. GLIPH2 was applied to all patient samples using simulation_depth 1000, kmer_min_depth 3, and cdr3_length_cutoff 8, and only groups with more than two unique CDR3s were retained. In a standardized tissue-overlap score, Jaccard GLIPH-group overlap across patients was extrapolated to a standard repertoire size of 1000 clones. Associations of diversity with clinical or experimental variables used linear mixed-effect models with tissue fixed effects and individual random effects. Here the immuneACCESS table is served through TCRdb, limited to in-frame sequences with V and J called. Missing clones are a known gap in these copies; in checked studies unresolved V genes cover under half, and the rest lacks a known reason. That table furnishes V, J and clone size, whereas the DNA furnished D and trimming. The sample yields approximately 3,700 clones; about three fifths were counted once. Clones ranked in the top ten supply roughly 28% of the sample.

The data were taken from a study of tissue T cells after allogeneic stem cell transplantation (dated by TCRdb to the early 2020s). Notes on the research overall: If a tissue had multiple samples, a pathologist reviewed H&E sections so that samples with histologically apparent lymphocytes got priority for sequencing. The human arm was conducted as a prospective observational study, and neither blinding nor randomization was performed. The study profiled TCR beta repertoires in many tissues obtained from research autopsies of patients with and without GVHD, and also in mouse models of GVHD.

Summary of the overall study and its limitations: Which tissue TCRs were alloreactive or antigen-specific was not determined in the study, and some clones might have been persisting host cells. In both patients and mice, T cells from blood and spleen covered only a limited part of the TCR repertoire found in tissues. Blood samples were not available from the non-GVHD comparator patients. Within patients, how anatomically similar the tissues were was a key factor in shaping TCR repertoire composition, regardless of disease or transplant status. Only a few T cell clones appeared in more than one patient, yet motif-based clustering showed tissue-specific repertoire signatures that were shared between patients. The patient cohort was small and clinically heterogeneous, and sampling depth was acknowledged as a limitation.

Read against the paper, the sample's time point label means: human tissue collected at research (rapid) autopsy. For comparison, three non-HCT patients with other cancers were selected retrospectively, each having at least five GI tract samples and no known GI disease at death. After a median post-mortem interval of around 9.3 hours, autopsy tissues were collected, including GI sites from esophagus to rectum, liver, skin, and lymphoid organs such as spleen. Each autopsy specimen was cut in two, with one portion flash-frozen in liquid nitrogen and the remainder formalin-fixed, and the outer muscle layers of GI specimens were removed. Genomic DNA was extracted from frozen tissues using the Mag-Bind Blood & Tissue DNA HDQ 96 Kit on a Chemagic 360 or the DNeasy Blood & Tissue Kit. Because of concern about red blood cell contamination, the extracted DNA went through further purification with the Genomic DNA Clean & Concentrator-25 kit.

The germline V gene supplies CDR1 SGHTA and CDR2 FQGTGA. The CDR3 goes from the cysteine to the phenylalanine over 12 residues. The entry retains the CDR3 DNA only, 36 bases that are in frame from base 1. Trimming at the junction amounts to 2 bases on V and 8 bases on J, and the germline ends lie 6 bases apart. This sample comprised tissue from the ileum, obtained at autopsy. The receptor chain draws on TRBV7-3 and TRBJ2-2, with TRBD1 as a weak D call on 5 bases. The TCR sequence derives from a male donor at least 60 years old with lung cancer. CDR3 reads: CASSLQGGELFF. The nucleotide sequence reads as follows: TGTGCCAGCAGCTTACAGGGAGGGGAGCTGTTTTTT.